One and the same sample provided the 7 T cell receptor beta chains below, sequenced in a study of control samples from healthy donors and cancer patients. TCRdb's table, derived via immunoSEQ multiplex PCR, lists solely in-frame clones and lacks some. The sample includes about 72,000 clones, 85% to 95% of them seen just once. Sequencing input: blood. All receptors derive from a woman aged 55-70 years in good health.

The chain joins TRBV7-9 to TRBJ2-6; D not certain. Per germline, CDR1 SEHNR and CDR2 FQNEAQ (reference sequence). Trimming took off 2 bases at V and 3 bases at J, with 11 bases between the two ends. This CDR3 spans 16 amino acids. In DNA form, the CDR3 reads TGTGCCAGCAGCTTAATAGTTGGTATTGGGGCCAACGTCCTGACTTTC. This sequence encodes CASSLIVGIGANVLTF.

The CDR3 DNA sequence: TGCAGCGTCCATCAGACAGGGAACACTGAAGCTTTCTTT. It specifies CSVHQTGNTEAFF. The chain links TRBV29-1 to TRBJ1-1; D perhaps matches TRBD1 (6 bases). The CDR3 is 13 amino acids. CDR1 is SQVTM, CDR2 ANQGSEA, per germline. The V end lost 6 bases, the J end lost 1 base, and 12 bases lay between the germline ends.

Written as DNA, the CDR3 is TGTGCCAGCAGCTCTCGTACGAGGGGATCGGCTAACTATGGCTACACCTTC. Protein product: CASSSRTRGSANYGYTF. This rearrangement joins TRBV5-5 to TRBJ1-2; D may be TRBD1 (5 bases). This CDR3 is built from 17 residues. The germline V gene encodes CDR1 SGHKS and CDR2 YYEKEE (reference sequence). Trimming took off 3 bases at V and 0 bases at J, with 18 bases between the two ends.

This clone was recorded only once. The V and J genes are TRBV7-6 and TRBJ2-5, with 13 bases lining up with TRBD2. V lost 6 bases and J lost 0; bases outside the gene matches: 7. Germline-derived CDR1 and CDR2 are SGHVS and FNYEAQ. There are 17 residues in the CDR3. In DNA, the CDR3 is TGTGCCAGCAGGCGTTTGGGACTAGCGGGAAACCAAGAGACCCAGTACTTC. Translation gives CASRRLGLAGNQETQYF.

This clone has a handful of counts. The chain has TRBV19 and TRBJ2-1; tentative D call: TRBD1 (6 bases). Germline V gene data show CDR1 as LNHDA and CDR2 as SQIVND (reference sequence). The CDR3 contains 14 residues. Trimming stripped 7 bases from V and 4 bases from J, with 14 bases between. CDR3 nucleotides: TGTGCCAGTACACGGGACACTGCGTACAATGAGCAGTTCTTC. Protein: CASTRDTAYNEQFF.

The rearrangement joins TRBV19 to TRBJ1-5; 8 positions agree with TRBD1. The CDR3 length is 15 residues. V was pared by 6 bases and J by 4 bases, with 8 bases of the junction left unmatched. Germline CDR1 LNHDA, CDR2 SQIVND (reference sequence). DNA for the CDR3: TGTGCCAGTAGCGGTACCGGGACAGGTAATCAGCCCCAGCATTTT. Translating gives CASSGTGTGNQPQHF.

The CDR3 DNA sequence: TGTGCCAGTAGCCAGGGGGCAAGCACAGATACGCAGTATTTT. Residues: CASSQGASTDTQYF. J is TRBJ2-3 and V is TRBV19, with 8 positions matching TRBD1. Germline CDR1 reads LNHDA; CDR2 reads SQIVND (reference sequence). The V and J ends lost 6 bases and 0 bases, in that order; junction bases with no gene match: 2. The CDR3 covers 14 residues.